Below, one T cell receptor (beta chain) is given with its context. Its target is not known. These data belong to a study of cytomegalovirus exposure and HLA in healthy donors. Study-wide context: Earlier findings included 100 million to 130 million unique TCR beta sequences obtained from 180 million or so T cells.

The V end was cut by 4 bases, the J end by 6 bases, with 17 bases between. Per germline, CDR1 SGDLS and CDR2 YYNGEE. CDR3 size: 14 residues. The primer mix had 60 Vbeta and 13 Jbeta primers. Using immunoSEQ multiplex PCR, the repertoire was profiled, and TCRdb retains in-frame clones only, with some absent. The sample holds about 140,000 clones, over 65% seen once. Findings of the study overall: An observed cluster of highly shared sequence variants was recorded as a likely sequencing artifact. Reported findings show TCR beta sequences accurately forecast HLA-A and HLA-B alleles in most subjects. A later examination showed that TCR association rates differed by HLA locus, with DRB1 most and HLA-C fewest.

V and J are TRBV9 and TRBJ2-7; no clear D. The receptor was derived from a male donor in good health and CMV-seronegative. Sequencing input: PBMCs. This CDR3 is CASSTTLGFGEQYF. DNA of the CDR3: TGTGCCAGCAGCACTACTTTAGGCTTCGGCGAGCAGTACTTC.